This is a list of T cell receptor beta chains from one sample in a study of cytotoxic CD8 clonotypes in ibrutinib-treated CLL. Data came from immunoSEQ multiplex PCR; TCRdb stores just in-frame clones and leaves some out. The sample has tens of thousands of clones, roughly 72% seen once. The starting material was PBMCs, obtained at disease progression, from a patient treated with ibrutinib. The receptors derive from a human donor with chronic lymphocytic leukemia. CDR3s include the opening cysteine and the closing phenylalanine or tryptophan. A D gene is named only where the DNA matches it firmly. Expanded clones get a size class; other rows say once, few or many, or leave the size out.

V	J	D	size	CDR3	DNA
TRBV5-4	TRBJ1-2	-	-	CASSLDPGSDYGYTF	TGTGCCAGCAGCTTGGACCCAGGGTCCGACTATGGCTACACCTTC
TRBV2	TRBJ2-4	-	-	CASSEDSSKNIQYF	TGTGCCAGCAGTGAGGACAGCTCCAAAAACATTCAGTACTTC
TRBV2	TRBJ2-1	TRBD2	-	CASSFKSLAGENEQFF	TGTGCCAGCAGTTTCAAGTCGCTAGCGGGAGAGAATGAGCAGTTCTTC
TRBV10-3	TRBJ2-7	TRBD1	-	CALRQGLTYEQYF	TGTGCCCTCCGACAGGGGTTGACCTACGAGCAGTACTTC
TRBV6-5	TRBJ2-3	TRBD2	few	CASSQPSGRVDTQYF	TGTGCCAGCAGCCAACCTAGCGGGAGGGTGGATACGCAGTATTTT
TRBV30	TRBJ1-1	-	-	CAWKGPTEAFF	TGTGCCTGGAAGGGGCCTACTGAAGCTTTCTTT
TRBV25-1	TRBJ2-7	TRBD2	-	CASSEKREDYEQYF	TGTGCCAGCAGTGAGAAGCGGGAGGACTACGAGCAGTACTTC
TRBV5-1	TRBJ2-1	-	-	CASSWGVPPNEQFF	TGCGCCAGCAGCTGGGGGGTCCCTCCCAATGAGCAGTTCTTC
TRBV15	TRBJ1-5	-	few	CATSREGAQPQHF	TGTGCCACCAGCAGAGAGGGGGCCCAGCCCCAGCATTTT
TRBV7-9	TRBJ1-4	-	once	CASSFSAGDNEKLFF	TGTGCCAGCAGCTTTTCGGCAGGAGACAATGAAAAACTGTTTTTT
TRBV5-5	TRBJ2-1	TRBD2	-	CASSLGTSGSYEQFF	TGTGCCAGCAGCCTAGGGACTAGCGGGAGCTATGAGCAGTTCTTC
TRBV5-1	TRBJ2-3	TRBD2	-	CASSFGTSGDLSTDTQYF	TGCGCCAGCAGCTTCGGGACTAGCGGGGACCTTAGCACAGATACGCAGTATTTT
TRBV6-1	TRBJ2-7	-	few	CASSEEGAGEQYF	TGTGCCAGCAGTGAAGAAGGGGCGGGCGAGCAGTACTTC
TRBV20-1	TRBJ1-2	-	many	CSAKQGYGYTF	TGCAGTGCTAAACAGGGCTATGGCTACACCTTC
TRBV6-1	TRBJ2-3	-	few	CASSEAVEGIASYF	TGTGCCAGCAGTGAAGCAGTAGAAGGGATAGCAAGCTATTTT
TRBV6-1	TRBJ2-1	TRBD2	few	CASSVSSGEYNEQFF	TGTGCCAGCAGTGTAAGTAGCGGGGAGTACAATGAGCAGTTCTTC
TRBV4-1	TRBJ1-3	-	-	CASRQDLLNSGNTIYF	TGCGCCAGCAGGCAAGATCTTTTAAACTCTGGAAACACCATATATTTT
TRBV29-1	TRBJ2-5	-	-	CSVVKETQYF	TGCAGCGTTGTTAAAGAGACCCAGTACTTC
TRBV5-1	TRBJ2-1	TRBD2	-	CASRGGKSSYNEQFF	TGCGCCAGCAGGGGAGGGAAGAGCTCCTACAATGAGCAGTTCTTC
TRBV18	TRBJ2-5	-	-	CASSPRSGAGETQYF	TGTGCCAGCTCACCACGGTCGGGGGCCGGAGAGACCCAGTACTTC
TRBV6-5	TRBJ2-3	-	-	CASSLSRDTQYF	TGTGCCAGCAGCCTATCCCGTGATACGCAGTATTTT
TRBV10-1	TRBJ2-3	TRBD2	-	CASSDSSGSTDTQYF	TGCGCCAGCAGTGATTCTAGCGGGAGCACAGATACGCAGTATTTT
TRBV18	TRBJ2-1	TRBD2	-	CASSPGPGLLHNEQFF	TGTGCCAGCTCACCGGGGCCGGGACTACTCCACAATGAGCAGTTCTTC
TRBV6-6	TRBJ2-5	-	-	CASRTRPTETQYF	TGTGCCAGCCGGACCAGACCCACGGAGACCCAGTACTTC
TRBV2	TRBJ2-7	-	few	CASSIAQGTYEQYF	TGTGCCAGCAGTATCGCGCAGGGGACCTACGAGCAGTACTTC
TRBV6-1	TRBJ2-2	TRBD2	-	CASSQAVGGGADGELFF	TGTGCCAGCAGTCAAGCCGTAGGCGGGGGGGCCGACGGGGAGCTGTTTTTT
TRBV30	TRBJ1-3	-	-	CAWSIQTGNTIYF	TGTGCCTGGTCGATCCAAACTGGAAACACCATATATTTT
TRBV28	TRBJ1-2	-	-	CASRPQGLIYGYTF	TGTGCCAGCAGGCCCCAGGGCTTAATCTATGGCTACACCTTC
TRBV7-2	TRBJ1-2	-	few	CASSLQGDYGYTF	TGTGCCAGCAGCTTACAGGGTGACTATGGCTACACCTTC
TRBV7-8	TRBJ1-3	TRBD1	few	CASSPGGPLVTIYF	TGTGCCAGCAGCCCAGGGGGCCCATTAGTCACCATATATTTT
TRBV7-8	TRBJ2-3	-	once	CASSSTTDTQYF	TGTGCCAGCAGCTCCACCACAGATACGCAGTATTTT
TRBV2	TRBJ2-3	-	-	CASAGIAGDTQYF	TGTGCCAGCGCGGGTATAGCAGGGGATACGCAGTATTTT
TRBV18	TRBJ2-7	TRBD1	-	CASSRDRGTSYEQYF	TGTGCCAGCTCACGTGACAGGGGAACCTCCTACGAGCAGTACTTC
TRBV7-3	TRBJ1-2	TRBD1	-	CASSPGQGASGGYTF	TGTGCCAGCAGCCCCGGACAGGGGGCCTCAGGAGGCTACACCTTC
TRBV15	TRBJ1-3	TRBD1	-	CATSSIRGNSGNTIYF	TGTGCCACCAGCAGTATCAGGGGGAACTCTGGAAACACCATATATTTT
TRBV10-1	TRBJ1-5	-	few	CASSEDRQPQHF	TGCGCCAGCAGCGAAGACAGGCAGCCCCAGCATTTT
TRBV10-3	TRBJ1-1	-	few	CAISEQGNTEAFF	TGTGCCATCAGTGAACAAGGGAACACTGAAGCTTTCTTT
TRBV6-5	TRBJ1-4	-	-	CASTSGSEKLFF	TGTGCCAGCACCTCGGGCTCGGAAAAACTGTTTTTT
TRBV7-9	TRBJ1-2	-	-	CASSLQANYGYTF	TGTGCCAGCAGCTTGCAGGCGAACTATGGCTACACCTTC
TRBV6-1	TRBJ2-1	TRBD2	-	CASSELGLAINEQFF	TGTGCCAGCAGTGAATTGGGACTAGCAATTAATGAGCAGTTCTTC
TRBV19	TRBJ2-3	-	-	CASSIRGTFTDTQYF	TGTGCCAGTAGTATCCGGGGGACCTTCACAGATACGCAGTATTTT
TRBV5-6	TRBJ1-1	-	-	CASSLKTGIAEAFF	TGTGCCAGCAGCTTAAAAACAGGAATTGCTGAAGCTTTCTTT
TRBV19	TRBJ1-4	-	-	CASTDGLHNEKLFF	TGTGCCAGTACTGACGGCTTACATAATGAAAAACTGTTTTTT
TRBV11-2	TRBJ1-1	-	-	CASSPGTRGSFTEAFF	TGTGCCAGCAGCCCCGGGACACGAGGATCATTCACTGAAGCTTTCTTT
TRBV5-1	TRBJ2-7	-	-	CASSRTQGSYEQYF	TGCGCCAGCAGTCGGACTCAAGGCTCATACGAGCAGTACTTC
TRBV25-1	TRBJ2-7	TRBD2	once	CASSGGKLAGARGEQYF	TGTGCCAGCAGTGGAGGGAAACTAGCGGGGGCCCGAGGGGAGCAGTACTTC
TRBV6-1	TRBJ1-1	-	-	CASSQGLSSNTEAFF	TGTGCCAGCAGCCAGGGGCTCAGTTCGAACACTGAAGCTTTCTTT
TRBV5-1	TRBJ2-5	-	once	CASSSGMETQYF	TGCGCCAGCAGCTCAGGGATGGAGACCCAGTACTTC
TRBV11-3	TRBJ2-4	-	-	CASSQTLDNIQYF	TGTGCCAGCAGCCAAACTCTAGATAACATTCAGTACTTC
TRBV30	TRBJ1-2	-	-	CAGRVVGRYGYTF	TGTGCCGGAAGGGTTGTGGGGAGATATGGCTACACCTTC
TRBV18	TRBJ1-3	-	-	CASSVDGDWPGNTIYF	TGTGCCAGCTCAGTCGACGGCGATTGGCCTGGAAACACCATATATTTT
TRBV6-5	TRBJ2-7	-	-	CASSYSGVQGDEQYF	TGTGCCAGCAGTTACTCGGGCGTACAGGGAGACGAGCAGTACTTC
TRBV25-1	TRBJ2-1	-	few	CASSAEDGIYNEQFF	TGTGCCAGCAGTGCGGAGGACGGAATCTACAATGAGCAGTTCTTC